Each of the 19 T cell receptor beta chains below was sequenced from the same sample in a study of T-cell reconstitution after alpha-beta-depleted transplantation in children. Unique molecular identifiers were used in preparing the TCRbeta library. TCRdb used MiXCR to reprocess the PCR reads, holding one entry per CDR3 protein. The data show approximately 500,000 distinct CDR3 sequences, roughly a tenth seen once. The sequenced sample was PBMCs, obtained before TCRalphabeta/CD19-depleted stem cell transplant. The receptors were sampled from a child aged 2-15 years with inherited bone marrow failure, due to receive a stem cell transplant.

Ten or more counts support this clonotype. The CDR3 sequence: CSASGAATNEKLFF. As DNA, the CDR3 is TGCAGTGCTTCGGGAGCCGCAACTAATGAAAAACTGTTTTTT. This sequence joins TRBV20-1 and TRBJ1-4; D is unclear. The CDR3 runs to 14 residues. Germline lookup yields CDR1 DFQATT and CDR2 SNEGSKA (reference sequence). The V and J ends lost 5 bases and 0 bases respectively, with 10 bases between them.

As regards this clonotype: With a much larger clone just one base away, this may be a read error. This sequence joins TRBV20-1 and TRBJ2-1; D gene ambiguous. CDR3 length: 16 residues. Germline CDR1 is DFQATT and CDR2 is SNEGSKA (reference sequence). For the CDR3, the DNA is TGCAGTGCCCCCTTCAAGGCTACCCTTTCCTACAATGACCAGTTCTTC. Residues: CSAPFKATLSYNDQFF.

This clonotype was counted many times. This chain connects TRBV5-1 to TRBJ1-4, with 8 bases aligning to TRBD1. Trimming at V came to 1 base and at J to 7 bases, leaving 6 bases not matched to a gene. This CDR3 spans 15 amino acids. Germline assignment: CDR1 SGHRS and CDR2 YFSETQ. CDR3 loop: CASSLQAGGTEKLFF. DNA of the CDR3: TGCGCCAGCAGCTTGCAGGCAGGGGGCACTGAAAAACTGTTTTTT.

This clonotype was seen many times. The chain recombines TRBV29-1 with TRBJ2-1, with D uncertain. The length of the CDR3 is 12 residues. Per the germline V gene, CDR1 is SQVTM and CDR2 is ANQGSEA. The V gene lost 2 bases and the J gene lost 4 bases, with 6 bases spanning the gap. CDR3 sequence reads: CSVEPKYNEQFF. CDR3 coding DNA: TGCAGCGTTGAACCCAAATACAATGAGCAGTTCTTC.

The rearrangement links TRBV12-3 or TRBV12-4 to TRBJ1-1, with D perhaps TRBD1 (6 bases). The CDR3 spans 17 residues. The V and J ends lost 6 bases and 3 bases respectively, with 23 bases between them. CDR3 coding DNA: TGTGCCAGCAGCAGGGAGGGCGGACGTCCAGGGGACACTGAAGCTTTCTTT. It codes for CASSREGGRPGDTEAFF.

The chain carries TRBV18 and TRBJ2-3; TRBD1 matches at 8 bases. This CDR3 comprises 15 residues. The ends lost 2 bases at V and 3 bases at J; junction bases unmatched: 4. CDR1 KGHSH and CDR2 LQKENI come from the germline V gene. The CDR3 DNA sequence: TGTGCCAGCTCACCAAGACAGGGGCGGACAGATACGCAGTATTTT. Its protein product is CASSPRQGRTDTQYF. The full variable domain, rest sourced from reference TRBV18 and TRBJ2-3, is NAGVMQNPRHLVRRRGQEARLRCSPMKGHSHVYWYRQLPEEGLKFMVYLQKENIIDESGMPKERFSAEFPKEGPSILRIQQVVRGDSAAYFCASSPRQGRTDTQYFGPGTRLTVL.

This clonotype was seen many times. This CDR3 is CASSLLWGPVNTGELFF. For the CDR3, the DNA is TGTGCCAGCAGCTTACTCTGGGGACCGGTAAACACCGGGGAGCTGTTTTTT. The chain uses TRBV7-2 and TRBJ2-2, with D perhaps matching TRBD1 or TRBD2 (5 bases each). The CDR3 is made up of 17 amino acids. The V gene lost 2 bases and the J gene lost 2 bases, with 15 bases spanning the gap. Germline-derived CDR1 and CDR2 are SGHTA and FQGNSA.

This clonotype showed up many times. This chain connects TRBV2 to TRBJ2-7; 12 positions match TRBD2. Germline V gene sequence: CDR1 SNHLY, CDR2 FYNNEI. The CDR3 is 15 residues long. J lost 2 bases, V lost 6 bases, and 5 bases had no gene match. The CDR3 DNA follows: TGTGCCAGCAGAAAACTAGCGGGAGGCCCCTACGAGCAGTACTTC. The encoded protein is CASRKLAGGPYEQYF.

Many counts were recorded for this clonotype. The chain employs TRBV5-6 and TRBJ2-2; 7 bases match TRBD1. The length of the CDR3 is 15 residues. The germline V gene encodes CDR1 SGHDT and CDR2 YYEEEE. Trimming cost V 4 bases and J 6 bases; bases outside gene matches: 9. Here the CDR3 DNA reads TGTGCCAGCAGCCACAGGGGCAGGGAAGCCGGGGAGCTGTTTTTT. Its translation: CASSHRGREAGELFF.

This clonotype was counted many times. V usage is TRBV4-3 and J usage is TRBJ1-1, with D possibly being TRBD1 (6 bases). V lost 1 base and J 1 base, leaving 13 bases between the germline ends. CDR1 LGHNA and CDR2 YSLEER come from the germline V gene. The CDR3 is 16 amino acids. Here the CDR3 DNA reads TGCGCCAGCAGCCAAGGAGGGGGACACTCGAACACTGAAGCTTTCTTT. It yields the protein CASSQGGGHSNTEAFF.

This clonotype was detected ten times or more. The CDR3 DNA is TGTGCCAGCAGTTTTTCTGGGTTCCGTAGCATGACTAGTTCGATCGGGGAGCTGTTTTTT. Its translation: CASSFSGFRSMTSSIGELFF. The rearrangement joins TRBV28 to TRBJ2-2; the D gene is possibly TRBD2 (6 bases). The CDR3 runs 20 residues. Looked up from germline, CDR1 is MDHEN and CDR2 is SYDVKM. Trimming took off 3 bases at V and 7 bases at J, with 30 bases between the two ends. The variable domain in full, completed from reference TRBV28 and TRBJ2-2, reads DVKVTQSSRYLVKRTGEKVFLECVQDMDHENMFWYRQDPGLGLRLIYFSYDVKMKEKGDIPEGYSVSREKKERFSLILESASTNQTSMYLCASSFSGFRSMTSSIGELFFGEGSRLTVL.

This clonotype was seen ten or more times. The chain joins TRBV29-1 to TRBJ2-3; no clear D. Germline V gene sequence: CDR1 SQVTM, CDR2 ANQGSEA. The CDR3 covers 13 residues. With 3 bases removed from V and 4 bases from J, the gap between germline ends came to 11 bases. The CDR3 DNA sequence: TGCAGCGTTGATCTAGGAAGTGCAGATACGCAGTATTTT. It codes for CSVDLGSADTQYF.

Many counts were recorded for this clonotype. This chain joins TRBV7-9 and TRBJ2-1; 10 nucleotides agree with TRBD1. CDR1 and CDR2 (germline): SEHNR, FQNEAQ (reference sequence). CDR3 size: 16 residues. J lost 12 bases, V lost 0 bases, and 11 bases had no gene match. The CDR3 region is CASSLAVGQGIYLQFF. The CDR3 region has the DNA TGTGCCAGCAGCTTAGCGGTGGGACAGGGGATATATCTGCAGTTCTTC.

This clonotype was picked up many times. The rearrangement joins TRBV6-2 or TRBV6-3 to TRBJ2-4; tentative D call: TRBD2 (6 bases). The CDR3 loop spans 14 amino acids. The germline V gene encodes CDR1 MNHEY and CDR2 SVGEGT. Trimming left V 5 bases short and J 0 bases short, with 8 bases between. The CDR3 loop reads CASSGGLAKNIQYF. CDR3 bases: TGTGCCAGCAGTGGGGGACTAGCCAAAAACATTCAGTACTTC.

In regard to this clonotype: Just one base apart from a much larger clone, this may be a read error. V gene TRBV5-1 combines with J gene TRBJ1-4, with D possibly matching TRBD1 (5 bases). V lost 0 bases to trimming and J lost 3 bases, with 15 bases between them. This CDR3 has 17 residues. CDR1 is SGHRS and CDR2 is YFSETQ in the germline V gene. CDR3 bases: TGCGCCAGCAGCTTGGGGCCAGGGAGTGCACCTAATGAAAAACTGTTTTTT. Translation: CASSLGPGSAPNEKLFF.

In this sample, this clonotype turned up many times. This CDR3 is CSAPLLGVPNYGYTF. The CDR3 DNA reads TGCAGTGCTCCTCTTTTGGGGGTCCCTAACTATGGCTACACCTTC. V is TRBV20-1 and J is TRBJ1-2, with a possible D match to TRBD1 (5 bases). CDR1 and CDR2 from the germline V gene are DFQATT and SNEGSKA (reference sequence). Between the trimmed V and J ends, which lost 5 bases and 0 bases, there was a span of 16 bases. This CDR3 is built from 15 residues.

This clonotype was seen at least ten times. This sequence joins TRBV28 and TRBJ1-2; 9 bases map to TRBD1. The CDR3 covers 15 residues. In germline, CDR1 is MDHEN, CDR2 SYDVKM. Losses at the gene ends were 3 bases for V and 7 bases for J; bases not matched to a gene: 9. This CDR3 is CASSFGDRGGGGYTF. CDR3 DNA: TGTGCCAGCAGTTTTGGAGACAGGGGGGGCGGTGGCTACACCTTC.

This chain joins TRBV27 and TRBJ2-1; TRBD2 agrees at 10 bases. This CDR3 comprises 14 residues. The V segment lost 6 bases and the J segment 9 bases; nucleotides outside the gene matches: 8. Germline V gene lookup returns CDR1 MNHEY and CDR2 SMNVEV (reference sequence). In nucleotides, the CDR3 is TGTGCCAGCAGCACCCTAGCGGGAGCTGGTGAGCAGTTCTTC. This gives the protein CASSTLAGAGEQFF.

The chain couples TRBV6-5 to TRBJ2-2; 13 bases map to TRBD2. CDR1 is MNHEY and CDR2 is SVGAGI in the germline V gene. V lost 10 bases to trimming and J lost 4 bases; unmatched junction nucleotides: 12. The CDR3 is 17 amino acids. The CDR3 region has the DNA TGTGCCACCCGAGAGGGACTAGCGGGAATGGGCACCGGGGAGCTGTTTTTT. Translating it yields CATREGLAGMGTGELFF.